The next 16 T cell receptor beta chains were all read from a single sample in a study of technical replicates of blood from a few donors. Profiling relied on immunoSEQ multiplex PCR, and the TCRdb table lists in-frame clones only, not all of them. Of 75,000 to 95,000 clones in the sample, 95% to 97% were seen once. The material sequenced was T cells isolated from PBMCs. These receptors came from a human donor in good health.

V gene TRBV28 combines with J gene TRBJ2-7, with 9 bases fitting TRBD1. Germline CDR1 and CDR2: MDHEN and SYDVKM. The V and J ends lost 6 bases and 4 bases, in that order; junction bases with no gene match: 10. The CDR3 spans 15 residues. The CDR3 region is CASRQYSGQGYEQYF. The CDR3 DNA follows: TGTGCCAGCAGGCAATATTCCGGACAGGGGTACGAGCAGTACTTC.

The V call is TRBV19, the J call TRBJ2-1; 7 nucleotides line up with TRBD2. Trimming cost V 1 base and J 9 bases; bases outside gene matches: 6. The CDR3 totals 14 residues. CDR1 and CDR2 (germline): LNHDA, SQIVND (reference sequence). The CDR3 DNA is TGTGCCAGTAGTATAGGCGGGAGAGGGAGTGAGCAGTTCTTC. This translates into CASSIGGRGSEQFF.

This chain links TRBV27 with TRBJ1-2; the D gene is possibly TRBD1 (6 bases). The CDR3 consists of 13 residues. CDR1 is MNHEY and CDR2 is SMNVEV in the germline V gene (reference sequence). Deletions cut 3 bases from V and 8 bases from J, with 13 bases between. The DNA for the CDR3 is TGTGCCAGCAGTTTGGGGGGGGCGCGGGGCTACACCTTC. Its translation is CASSLGGARGYTF.

V gene TRBV30 combines with J gene TRBJ2-2; TRBD1 agrees at 7 bases. Trimming at V came to 7 bases and at J to 4 bases, leaving 6 bases not matched to a gene. CDR3 length equals 13 residues. Germline CDR1 reads GTSNPN; CDR2 reads SVGIG (reference sequence). The CDR3 bases are TGTGCCTCTGACCCAGGGGGCACCGGGGAGCTGTTTTTT. It translates to CASDPGGTGELFF.

This sequence joins TRBV19 and TRBJ1-3, with unresolved D. Per the germline V gene, CDR1 is LNHDA and CDR2 is SQIVND (reference sequence). V was pared by 2 bases and J by 0 bases, with 11 bases between. The CDR3 consists of 16 residues. The CDR3 loop reads CASSIPGRSSGNTIYF. The CDR3 coding sequence is TGTGCCAGTAGTATACCTGGCAGATCCTCTGGAAACACCATATATTTT.

This chain connects TRBV27 to TRBJ1-2; D gene uncertain. Per the germline V gene, CDR1 is MNHEY and CDR2 is SMNVEV (reference sequence). Trimming stripped 5 bases from V and 8 bases from J, with 12 bases between. The CDR3 length is 12 residues. The CDR3 nucleotides are TGTGCCAGCAGTCCAGACGGGTGGGGCTACACCTTC. Its translation is CASSPDGWGYTF.

The chain recombines TRBV6-5 with TRBJ1-4; 7 bases fit TRBD1. The germline V gene has CDR1 MNHEY and CDR2 SVGAGI. This CDR3 contains 15 residues. Trimming removed 8 bases from V and 0 bases from J; junction bases left unmatched: 6. The CDR3 loop reads CASGRQGATNEKLFF. In nucleotides, the CDR3 is TGTGCCAGCGGAAGACAGGGTGCAACTAATGAAAAACTGTTTTTT.

About this clone: The junction shows a germline mismatch at one end, possibly a read error. The rearrangement joins TRBV2 to TRBJ2-7; the match to TRBD1 covers 8 bases. CDR1 is SNHLY, CDR2 FYNNEI, per germline. CDR3 length: 15 amino acids. CDR3 residues: CASGEQGVPGYEQYF. The CDR3 bases are TGTGCCAGCGGTGAACAGGGGGTTCCTGGCTACGAGCAGTACTTC.

This chain links TRBV30 with TRBJ2-7, with TRBD1 identical over 8 bases. The CDR3 loop spans 13 amino acids. Germline V gene data show CDR1 as GTSNPN and CDR2 as SVGIG (reference sequence). The V and J ends lost 7 bases and 5 bases, in that order; junction bases with no gene match: 10. The CDR3 protein is CALLDRVIHEQYF. The DNA for the CDR3 is TGTGCCTTATTGGACAGGGTAATCCACGAGCAGTACTTC. The full variable domain, rest sourced from reference TRBV30 and TRBJ2-7, is SQTIHQWPATLVQPVGSPLSLECTVEGTSNPNLYWYRQAAGRGLQLLFYSVGIGQISSEVPQNLSASRPQDRQFILSSKKLLLSDSGFYLCALLDRVIHEQYFGPGTRLTVT.

V gene TRBV6-1 combines with J gene TRBJ1-2; 7 bases are a match to TRBD1. This CDR3 has 15 amino acids. Germline CDR1 and CDR2: MNHNS and SASEGT. With 3 bases clipped from V and 2 bases from J, the junction kept 6 bases outside the gene matches. CDR3 in amino acids: CASSDGQAGNYGYTF. The CDR3 nucleotides read TGTGCCAGCAGTGATGGACAGGCCGGGAACTATGGCTACACCTTC.

The chain couples TRBV30 to TRBJ1-5, with a possible D match to TRBD1 (6 bases). The CDR3 runs 16 residues. The V end lost 2 bases, the J end lost 7 bases, and 21 bases lay between the germline ends. The germline V gene has CDR1 GTSNPN and CDR2 SVGIG (reference sequence). The CDR3 bases are TGTGCCTGGAGTCCCTCCAACACCAACAGGGAACAGCCCCAGCATTTT. Translation gives CAWSPSNTNREQPQHF.

This chain connects TRBV7-3 to TRBJ1-3; D unresolved. Germline V gene sequence: CDR1 SGHTA, CDR2 FQGTGA. V was shortened by 5 bases and J by 0 bases, with 11 bases between the two germline ends. CDR3 length: 15 residues. CDR3 residues: CASSRSVSSGNTIYF. The CDR3 coding sequence is TGTGCCAGCAGCCGATCCGTGAGCTCTGGAAACACCATATATTTT.

The chain employs TRBV7-3 and TRBJ1-1; the D is unclear. V gave up 5 bases and J gave up 2 bases, with 9 bases separating them. This CDR3 region has 13 residues. CDR1 and CDR2 (germline): SGHTA, FQGTGA. CDR3 in amino acids: CASSQTANTEAFF. DNA for the CDR3: TGTGCCAGCAGCCAAACAGCTAACACTGAAGCTTTCTTT.

CDR3 residues: CASSLTDYSNQPQHF. DNA for the CDR3: TGTGCCAGCAGCCTGACAGATTATAGCAATCAGCCCCAGCATTTT. This chain connects TRBV9 to TRBJ1-5, with a tentative D call TRBD1 (5 bases). This CDR3 region has 15 residues. CDR1 is SGDLS, CDR2 YYNGEE, per germline. Trimming removed 4 bases from V and 0 bases from J, with 11 bases in between.

This clone was picked up one time. V gene TRBV30 combines with J gene TRBJ2-3; 13 positions agree with TRBD2. The germline CDR1 and CDR2 sequences are GTSNPN and SVGIG (reference sequence). The CDR3 length is 15 residues. J lost 3 bases, V lost 0 bases, and 0 bases had no gene match. CDR3 coding DNA: TGTGCCTGGAGTGTACTAGCGGGAGGGACAGATACGCAGTATTTT. This translates into CAWSVLAGGTDTQYF. Filled out from reference TRBV30 and TRBJ2-3, the complete variable domain reads SQTIHQWPATLVQPVGSPLSLECTVEGTSNPNLYWYRQAAGRGLQLLFYSVGIGQISSEVPQNLSASRPQDRQFILSSKKLLLSDSGFYLCAWSVLAGGTDTQYFGPGTRLTVL.

The CDR3 is CASSLGREARNEQFF. In DNA form, the CDR3 reads TGTGCCAGCAGCTTGGGGCGGGAGGCCCGCAATGAGCAGTTCTTC. This chain connects TRBV5-4 to TRBJ2-1; 8 bases align to TRBD2. Germline trimming cut 0 bases from V and 6 bases from J; bases unmatched to any gene: 5. The germline gives CDR1 SGHNT, CDR2 YYREEE (reference sequence). The CDR3 contains 15 residues.